The rows below give T cell receptor beta chains drawn from one sample of a study of blood T cell repertoires in COVID-19. Method: immunoSEQ multiplex PCR; TCRdb's copy keeps in-frame clones and lacks some. In the table there are about 130,000 clones, around 85% of which are singletons. Material: peripheral blood. The receptors were gathered from a human donor in a cohort sampled during active COVID-19. The CDR3 runs from the conserved cysteine through the conserved F or W. D genes are given only for firm matches. Only some rows state a clone size, as once, few, many or a class for expanded clones.

TRBV19	NA	18	TRBJ1-3	NA	TGTGCCAGTACCCTTGAACCGGGTCGTCATACTGCTGGAAACACCATATATTTT	CASTLEPGRHTAGNTIYF
TRBV24-1	NA	13	TRBJ1-5	NA	TGTGCCACCAGTAGGGGTTCCAATCAGCCCCAGCATTTT	CATSRGSNQPQHF
TRBV7-2	TRBD2	14	TRBJ2-7	many	TGTGCCAGCAGCTTACCGGGGGGGGCGTCCGAGCAGTACTTC	CASSLPGGASEQYF
TRBV11-3	NA	13	TRBJ2-3	NA	TGTGCCAGCAGCTTAGTAGGGGGAGATACGCAGTATTTT	CASSLVGGDTQYF
TRBV12-2	NA	16	TRBJ1-1	NA	TGTGCAAGTCGCTTAGGGGGCCCGACAGGGGGCACTGAAGCTTTCTTT	CASRLGGPTGGTEAFF
TRBV9	NA	14	TRBJ1-1	NA	TGTGCCAGCAGCGTAGGCACCGGGTCGGCTGAAGCTTTCTTT	CASSVGTGSAEAFF
TRBV7-2	TRBD1	14	TRBJ1-5	NA	TGTGCCAGCAGCTTTGGACAGGCCAATCAGCCCCAGCATTTT	CASSFGQANQPQHF
TRBV6-5	TRBD1	13	TRBJ2-5	NA	TGTGCCAGCAGTTACCAGGACAGGGAGACCCAGTACTTC	CASSYQDRETQYF
TRBV24-1	NA	13	TRBJ1-1	NA	TGTGCCACCCGAGGACAGATAAACACTGAAGCTTTCTTT	CATRGQINTEAFF
TRBV19	NA	12	TRBJ2-3	NA	TGTGCCAGTAGTATAGGGCCTGGAGCGCAGTATTTT	CASSIGPGAQYF
TRBV11-2	TRBD1	16	TRBJ2-1	NA	TGTGCCAGCAGCTTCTGGGGTAGGGGGCATTACAATGAGCAGTTCTTC	CASSFWGRGHYNEQFF
TRBV7-2	TRBD2	17	TRBJ2-3	NA	TGTGCCAGCAAAACATCGGGGAGGGCCCCTAGCACAGATACGCAGTATTTT	CASKTSGRAPSTDTQYF